The subject of this entry is one TCR beta chain. The antigen is undetermined. The data belong to a study of cytomegalovirus exposure and HLA in healthy donors. Study conclusions and caveats: A cluster of highly shared sequence variants was likely a sequencing artifact. Segments of the TCR beta V type were, in most cases, productive about 90% or about 30% of the time in an earlier analysis. CMV serostatus was the sole immune exposure information available. Across all donors, roughly uniform sequencing depth was an assumption of the presence/absence analyses.

Use of 60 Vbeta and 13 Jbeta primers characterized the PCR. Libraries were prepared by immunoSEQ multiplex PCR; TCRdb keeps only in-frame clonotypes and omits some of them. The listing records over 45,000 clones. Germline trimming cut 0 bases from V and 2 bases from J; bases unmatched to any gene: 3. This CDR3 contains 18 residues. Germline assignment: CDR1 LGHNA and CDR2 YNFKEQ. The specimen was PBMCs. The chain joins TRBV4-2 to TRBJ2-1; 14 bases map to TRBD2. The TCR sequence derives from a woman between 40 and 50 years old in good health and CMV-seronegative. The DNA for the CDR3 is TGTGCCAGCAGCCAAGATCTGACTAGCGGGGGGGCCTACAATGAGCAGTTCTTC. Translated: CASSQDLTSGGAYNEQFF.